This entry lists 3 T cell receptor beta chains sequenced from one sample in a study of blood T cell repertoires in COVID-19. The data were produced by immunoSEQ multiplex PCR, yet TCRdb's version contains in-frame clones alone and is incomplete. The sample lists over 250,000 clones, about nine tenths occurring once. Sequencing used PBMCs or T cells enriched from blood (not recorded which). Receptor source: a woman younger than 30 who had recovered from COVID-19.

This sequence joins TRBV5-6 and TRBJ2-3; 7 bases match TRBD1. Trimming took 4 bases from V and 2 from J; bases not matched to a gene: 4. CDR3 length: 14 amino acids. CDR1 SGHDT and CDR2 YYEEEE come from the germline V gene. In DNA form, the CDR3 reads TGTGCCAGCAGCCGGGACAGCCCCACAGATACGCAGTATTTT. Translating gives CASSRDSPTDTQYF. Together with reference TRBV5-6 and TRBJ2-3, the CDR3 gives the full variable domain: DAGVTQSPTHLIKTRGQQVTLRCSPKSGHDTVSWYQQALGQGPQFIFQYYEEEERQRGNFPDRFSGHQFPNYSSELNVNALLLGDSALYLCASSRDSPTDTQYFGPGTRLTVL.

The chain uses TRBV9 and TRBJ1-1, with no clear D. Germline assignment: CDR1 SGDLS and CDR2 YYNGEE. Trimming took 2 bases from V and 4 from J, leaving 9 bases between them. There are 13 residues in the CDR3. This CDR3 reads CASSVDGGTEAFF. CDR3 in DNA: TGTGCCAGCAGCGTCGATGGAGGCACTGAAGCTTTCTTT.

The count of this clone is one. The chain combines TRBV19 with TRBJ2-4, with 8 positions matching TRBD1. Germline assignment: CDR1 LNHDA and CDR2 SQIVND (reference sequence). The CDR3 spans 17 residues. V was pared by 6 bases and J by 3 bases, with 13 bases of the junction left unmatched. The chain's CDR3 is CASRRVQGARGKNIQYF. DNA of the CDR3: TGTGCCAGTAGGCGTGTTCAGGGGGCAAGGGGCAAAAACATTCAGTACTTC.